These 8 T cell receptor beta chains were sequenced from one sample in a study of shared clonotypes between healthy human individuals. Method: immunoSEQ multiplex PCR; TCRdb's copy keeps in-frame clones and lacks some. The sample gives 2.5 million or so clones, 85% to 95% of which show up once; 0.14% is in the top ten. The sequencing sample was made of naive CD4+ T cells sorted from blood. Described subset: CD45RA+ positively selected. Source of these receptors: a man between 18 and 35 years old in good health.

This chain uses TRBV19 with TRBJ2-3, with TRBD2 identical over 9 bases. Unmatched junction bases numbered 9, after V lost 5 bases and J lost 6 bases. Germline loops: CDR1 LNHDA, CDR2 SQIVND (reference sequence). The CDR3 covers 15 residues. The CDR3 here is CASSPSGDHRDTQYF. DNA of the CDR3: TGTGCCAGTAGTCCTAGCGGGGACCACAGGGATACGCAGTATTTT. The full variable domain, with the rest looked up from reference TRBV19 and TRBJ2-3, is DGGITQSPKYLFRKEGQNVTLSCEQNLNHDAMYWYRQDPGQGLRLIYYSQIVNDFQKGDIAEGYSVSREKKESFPLTVTSAQKNPTAFYLCASSPSGDHRDTQYFGPGTRLTVL.

J is TRBJ1-1 and V is TRBV7-9; 7 nucleotides line up with TRBD1. Germline assignment: CDR1 SEHNR and CDR2 FQNEAQ (reference sequence). The CDR3 consists of 15 residues. Trimming at V came to 5 bases and at J to 1 base, leaving 7 bases not matched to a gene. The CDR3 DNA sequence: TGTGCCAGCAGCCCAGCGGGACAGCAGAACACTGAAGCTTTCTTT. This codes for CASSPAGQQNTEAFF.

This chain connects TRBV30 to TRBJ1-6, with a tentative D call TRBD1 (5 bases). Trimming removed 2 bases at V and 10 bases at J, with 18 bases between. Germline lookup yields CDR1 GTSNPN and CDR2 SVGIG (reference sequence). The CDR3 is 15 amino acids. DNA of the CDR3: TGTGCCTGGAGTACTTCGTCAGGGAGAAGGTCACCCCTCCACTTT. Translation: CAWSTSSGRRSPLHF.

About this clone: Other DNA variants within this sample encode the same CDR3. The J gene is TRBJ2-1, the V gene TRBV5-1; either TRBD1 or TRBD2 may supply D (5 bases each). V was shortened by 0 bases and J by 6 bases, with 7 bases between the two germline ends. Germline CDR1 is SGHRS and CDR2 is YFSETQ. The CDR3 is made up of 13 amino acids. The CDR3 sequence: CASSLGDRNEQFF. CDR3 DNA: TGCGCCAGCAGCTTGGGGGACCGCAATGAGCAGTTCTTC.

This clone was detected only once. Distinct nucleotide sequences in the sample also encode this CDR3. V gene TRBV28 combines with J gene TRBJ1-2, with D tentatively TRBD1 (5 bases). The V end was cut by 5 bases, the J end by 2 bases, with 9 bases between. This CDR3 spans 13 amino acids. CDR1 is MDHEN, CDR2 SYDVKM, per germline. CDR3 nucleotide sequence: TGTGCCAGCAGTCTCAGGGTAAACTATGGCTACACCTTC. Translating it yields CASSLRVNYGYTF.

Turning to this clone: The sample holds other DNA sequences that translate to the same CDR3. V and J are TRBV19 and TRBJ2-7; 8 positions agree with TRBD2. This CDR3 region has 13 residues. The J segment lost 2 bases and the V segment lost 3 bases, leaving 0 bases of the junction unmatched. Germline V gives CDR1 LNHDA, CDR2 SQIVND (reference sequence). The CDR3 DNA is TGTGCCAGTAGTATTAGCGGGACCTACGAGCAGTACTTC. Amino acids: CASSISGTYEQYF.

This chain connects TRBV7-2 to TRBJ1-1, with D perhaps matching TRBD1 (5 bases). V lost 5 bases and J 0 bases, leaving 13 bases between the germline ends. Germline assignment: CDR1 SGHTA and CDR2 FQGNSA. This CDR3 region has 15 residues. CDR3 coding DNA: TGTGCCAGCAGCCCCCTGGGGGGACTGAACACTGAAGCTTTCTTT. This codes for CASSPLGGLNTEAFF.

V gene TRBV11-2 combines with J gene TRBJ2-5, with D possibly being TRBD1 or TRBD2 (5 bases each). This CDR3 is built from 13 residues. The V gene lost 3 bases and the J gene lost 13 bases, with 18 bases spanning the gap. Germline V lookup: CDR1 SGHAT, CDR2 FQNNGV. DNA for the CDR3: TGTGCCAGCAGCTTTAGGAATCCGGGACCGTCGTACTTC. Residues: CASSFRNPGPSYF.